A selection of T cell receptor beta chains follows, all from one sample in a study of blood T cells in healthy people across ages. TCRdb analysed the 5' RACE reads with MiXCR anew, one entry per CDR3 protein. The repertoire holds around 650,000 distinct CDR3 sequences, with about 34% as singletons. The sample consisted of blood. Receptor source: an elderly woman in good health. Each CDR3 is given with its conserved first and last residue. The D gene is left open where the match is weak. Clone size is not always given. Where it is, it says once, few, many or a class for expanded clones.

J gene	clone size	D gene	V gene	CDR3 DNA	CDR3 protein
TRBJ1-6	few	NA	TRBV9	TGTGCCAGCAGCGTAGCTGGGGTCGGTTCATCCCTCCACTTT	CASSVAGVGSSLHF
TRBJ2-5	many	NA	TRBV28	TGTGCCAGCAGTCTCGGGACAACGTACCAAGAGACCCAGTACTTC	CASSLGTTYQETQYF
TRBJ1-5	NA	TRBD1	TRBV7-2	TGTGCCAGCAGCTTAGCGACAGGGGGCTCTGATCAGCCCCAGCATTTT	CASSLATGGSDQPQHF
TRBJ2-5	many	NA	TRBV18	TGTGCCAGCTCACCACCCTTAGAGACCCAGTACTTC	CASSPPLETQYF
TRBJ2-7	many	NA	TRBV5-5	TGTGCCAGCAGCTTGATCGCTGGGGCAGGGGCCTACGAGCAGTACTTC	CASSLIAGAGAYEQYF
TRBJ2-1	many	TRBD2	TRBV5-1	TGCGCCAGCAGCCCGGGACTAGCGGGGGACAATGAGCAGTTCTTC	CASSPGLAGDNEQFF
TRBJ2-2	NA	TRBD2	TRBV5-1	TGCGCCAGCAGCGCTCGACTAGCGGGGGGCCCGAACACCGGGGAGCTGTTTTTT	CASSARLAGGPNTGELFF
TRBJ2-7	many	TRBD2	TRBV7-8	TGTGCCAGCAGCTTAAGCGGGACCACCTACGAGCAGTACTTC	CASSLSGTTYEQYF
TRBJ2-7	NA	NA	TRBV20-1	TGCAGTGCCCCGGACCCAAACTACGAGCAGTACTTC	CSAPDPNYEQYF
TRBJ2-1	many	TRBD2	TRBV5-1	TGCGCCAGCAGCTTGGGAGCAATAGCGGGGATTGGGATAGCTTACAATGAGCAGTTCTTC	CASSLGAIAGIGIAYNEQFF
TRBJ2-7	many	TRBD2	TRBV7-2	TGTGCCAGCAGCCGAGCCCTAGCGGGATACGAGCAGTACTTC	CASSRALAGYEQYF
TRBJ2-1	NA	TRBD1	TRBV5-1	TGCGCCAGCAGCTTTGGACAGGGAGAGTACAATGAGCAGTTCTTC	CASSFGQGEYNEQFF
TRBJ2-7	few	NA	TRBV20-1	TGCAGTGCGGCTCTAGCGCTTAACGAGCAGTACTTC	CSAALALNEQYF
TRBJ1-2	many	NA	TRBV7-9	TGTGCCAGCAGCCCTCAACAGGGTAACTATGGCTACACCTTC	CASSPQQGNYGYTF
TRBJ2-5	many	TRBD2	TRBV20-1	TGCAGTGCCCAGACTAGCGGGGAAGAGACCCAGTACTTC	CSAQTSGEETQYF
TRBJ2-3	NA	NA	TRBV5-1	TGCGCCAGCAGCTTGGCCGCGGCAGGGCCCACAGATACGCAGTATTTT	CASSLAAAGPTDTQYF
TRBJ1-5	few	NA	TRBV20-1	TGCAGTGCTAGAGATAGGGCAGGGGACCAGCCCCAGCATTTT	CSARDRAGDQPQHF
TRBJ2-7	many	TRBD2	TRBV20-1	TGCAGTGCTAGCCCCGTTAGCGGGGGGAGCTCCTACGAGCAGTACTTC	CSASPVSGGSSYEQYF
TRBJ2-7	many	NA	TRBV5-6	TGTGCCAGCAGCTTGAGACACATTCTTTACGAGCAGTACTTC	CASSLRHILYEQYF
TRBJ2-2	NA	TRBD1	TRBV12-3/TRBV12-4	TGTGCCGGCAGACTTTCCGGGACAGGGGGTTCCGGGGAGCTGTTTTTT	CAGRLSGTGGSGELFF
TRBJ2-7	many	TRBD2	TRBV7-2	TGTGCCAGCAGCGAAGTCGGGACTAGCGGCTACGAGCAGTACTTC	CASSEVGTSGYEQYF
TRBJ2-2	NA	NA	TRBV9	TGTGCCAGCACCGAAGGGAGTTCCGAGTGGCCCGGGGAGCTGTTTTTT	CASTEGSSEWPGELFF
TRBJ2-2	NA	NA	TRBV7-9	TGTGCCAGCAGCTTGAATTCAGGCAGGGGTCCCGGGGAGCTGTTTTTT	CASSLNSGRGPGELFF
TRBJ2-7	many	NA	TRBV12-3/TRBV12-4	TGTGCCAGCAGTATGGGACGAAGCTACGAGCAGTACTTC	CASSMGRSYEQYF
TRBJ1-6	many	TRBD1	TRBV5-1	TGCGCCAGCAGCACCTCGACAGGGGTTAATTCACCCCTCCACTTT	CASSTSTGVNSPLHF
TRBJ1-2	NA	NA	TRBV19	TGTGCCAGTAGGACAGGACCTAACTATGGCTACACCTTC	CASRTGPNYGYTF
TRBJ2-3	many	TRBD2	TRBV12-3/TRBV12-4	TGTGCCAGCAGCCTCGGACTAGCGGGGGGGTATTCTAGCACAGATACGCAGTATTTT	CASSLGLAGGYSSTDTQYF
TRBJ1-2	NA	NA	TRBV5-1	TGCGCCAGCAGCTTAAGGGAAAAGGATGGCTACACCTTC	CASSLREKDGYTF
TRBJ2-1	many	NA	TRBV5-1	TGCGCCAGCAGCCCCGTGACAGGAACCAACAATGAGCAGTTCTTC	CASSPVTGTNNEQFF
TRBJ2-7	many	TRBD1	TRBV20-1	TGCAGTGCTAGAGATGGTGCGACAGGGCCCTACGAGCAGTACTTC	CSARDGATGPYEQYF
TRBJ2-3	many	NA	TRBV7-2	TGTGCCAGCAGCTCGGGACGCGGGGGCACAGATACGCAGTATTTT	CASSSGRGGTDTQYF
TRBJ2-3	NA	NA	TRBV20-1	TGCAGTGCTGGCCTGGGACGCACAGATACGCAGTATTTT	CSAGLGRTDTQYF
TRBJ2-4	NA	TRBD2	TRBV3-1	TGTGCCAGCAGCCAACGCGGGGGGGCCACGGTCAAAAACATTCAGTATTTC	CASSQRGGATVKNIQYF
TRBJ1-5	few	TRBD1	TRBV19	TGTGCCAGTAGTTTTAGACAGGGAGTTAAGGGTAGCAATCAGCCCCAGCATTTT	CASSFRQGVKGSNQPQHF
TRBJ2-1	many	NA	TRBV9	TGTGCCAGCAGCCCGCCTGGGGGGGGGCCTTACAATGAGCAGTTCTTC	CASSPPGGGPYNEQFF
TRBJ2-3	many	TRBD1	TRBV7-2	TGTGCCAGCAGCTTAGCGCGGGCAGGGGGACGGACCACAGATACGCAGTATTTT	CASSLARAGGRTTDTQYF
TRBJ1-1	NA	NA	TRBV7-2	TGTGCCACCCGCCGGAGCACTGAAGCTTTCTTT	CATRRSTEAFF
TRBJ2-3	once	NA	TRBV29-1	TGCAGCGTTGAAGAAACAGGGTCAGATACGCAGTATTTT	CSVEETGSDTQYF
TRBJ2-3	many	TRBD1	TRBV2	TGTGCCAGCAGACAGGGGATACTCACAGATACGCAGTATTTT	CASRQGILTDTQYF
TRBJ2-2	NA	NA	TRBV20-1	TGCAGTGCTTACCCCCTAGCTGGGGCCACCGGGGAGCTGTTTTTT	CSAYPLAGATGELFF
TRBJ2-5	NA	TRBD2	TRBV29-1	TGCAGCCCTAGGACTAGCGCTCATGAGCCGTACTTC	CSPRTSAHEPYF
TRBJ2-1	NA	TRBD2	TRBV7-3	TGTGCCAGCAGCTTAAGTGGGACTAGCGGATACAATGAGCAGTTCTTC	CASSLSGTSGYNEQFF
TRBJ2-1	many	NA	TRBV6-1	TGTGCCAGCACGGGCGGGACAGCCTACAATGAGCAGTTCTTC	CASTGGTAYNEQFF